This is a list of T cell receptor beta chains from one sample in a study of blood T cell repertoires in COVID-19. Measured with immunoSEQ multiplex PCR; TCRdb has only the in-frame clones, and not every one. The repertoire consists of about 270,000 clones, with 88% occurring once and the leading ten covering approximately 3.7%. Input material: peripheral blood. Every receptor here comes from a man between 60 and 75 years old who had recovered from COVID-19. The conserved cysteine and the conserved F or W are not part of the CDR3 here.

V gene	CDR3 protein
TRBV2	ASSEAPPSGGRTDTQY
TRBV18	ASSPRNTGELF
TRBV30	AWSTGGSKETQY
TRBV24-1	ATSDGGPNQPQH
TRBV6-2/TRBV6-3	ASSGAGGNQPQH
TRBV6-5	ASSRQGPQPQH
TRBV5-1	ASSSDPGTLNTGELF
TRBV27	ASSLTRTPGSQTNYGYT
TRBV27	ASRAGAASSYNEQF
TRBV2	ASDTQGHDTEAF
TRBV11-2	ASSDGGDTQY
TRBV5-1	ASSFGTGYYEQY
TRBV11-2	ASSLAQGQEAF
TRBV19	ASSTRQEHNQPQH